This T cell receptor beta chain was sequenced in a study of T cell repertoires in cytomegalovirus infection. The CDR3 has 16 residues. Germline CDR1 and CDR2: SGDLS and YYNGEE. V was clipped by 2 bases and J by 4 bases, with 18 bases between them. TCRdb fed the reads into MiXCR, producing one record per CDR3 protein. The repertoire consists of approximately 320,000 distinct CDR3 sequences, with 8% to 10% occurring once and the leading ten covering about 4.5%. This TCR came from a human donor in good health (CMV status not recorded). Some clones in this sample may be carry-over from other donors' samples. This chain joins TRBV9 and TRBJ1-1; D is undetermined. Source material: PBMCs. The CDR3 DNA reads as TGTGCCAGCAGCGTTAGTAGTCCACGTCGGAGCACTGAAGCTTTCTTT. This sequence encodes CASSVSSPRRSTEAFF.